Each of the 27 T cell receptor beta chains below was sequenced from the same sample in a study of blood T cell repertoires in COVID-19. TCRdb's table, derived via immunoSEQ multiplex PCR, lists solely in-frame clones and lacks some. The table has 430,000 or so clones, 70% to 90% seen once; the top ten hold roughly 1.9%. Sequenced material: PBMCs or T cells enriched from blood (not recorded which). These receptors were taken from a woman aged 40 to 50 who had recovered from COVID-19.

The CDR3 loop is CATSGTPGTEAFF. CDR3 nucleotide sequence: TGTGCCACTTCCGGGACACCGGGCACTGAAGCTTTCTTT. This chain uses TRBV6-5 with TRBJ1-1, with a possible D match to TRBD1 (6 bases). In germline, CDR1 is MNHEY, CDR2 SVGAGI. The V end was cut by 10 bases, the J end by 4 bases, with 16 bases between. The length of the CDR3 is 13 residues.

This chain links TRBV5-5 with TRBJ1-1, with D perhaps TRBD1 (5 bases). The V and J ends lost 3 bases and 0 bases respectively, with 12 bases between them. Germline V gene lookup returns CDR1 SGHKS and CDR2 YYEKEE (reference sequence). CDR3 length: 15 residues. The CDR3 DNA reads as TGTGCCAGCAGCTCGCGAGACAGACTGAACACTGAAGCTTTCTTT. Translating it yields CASSSRDRLNTEAFF.

The CDR3 region is CASRQGVYGYTF. The CDR3 DNA reads TGTGCCAGTAGACAGGGCGTCTATGGCTACACCTTC. The J gene is TRBJ1-2, the V gene TRBV19; a possible D gene is TRBD1 (6 bases). Germline V gene data show CDR1 as LNHDA and CDR2 as SQIVND (reference sequence). V lost 6 bases and J lost 4, with 9 bases in between. The CDR3 runs 12 residues.

This chain joins TRBV6-5 and TRBJ1-1; D is possibly TRBD1 (6 bases). V shed 11 bases and J shed 2 bases, with 15 bases lying between them. This CDR3 is built from 13 residues. Germline CDR1 reads MNHEY; CDR2 reads SVGAGI. In DNA, the CDR3 is TGTGCCGCCCTAGGGACAACAAACACTGAAGCTTTCTTT. Translating gives CAALGTTNTEAFF.

This chain connects TRBV2 to TRBJ2-1; D might be TRBD2 (6 bases). The ends were cut back, 8 bases at V and 0 bases at J, with 17 bases in the middle. CDR1 is SNHLY, CDR2 FYNNEI, per germline. The CDR3 sequence is 16 residues long. The DNA of the CDR3 is TGTGCCAGCTGCAGGGACTCATCGGGCTCCTACAATGAGCAGTTCTTC. As protein: CASCRDSSGSYNEQFF. The entire variable domain, with the rest obtained from reference TRBV2 and TRBJ2-1, is as follows: EPEVTQTPSHQVTQMGQEVILRCVPISNHLYFYWYRQILGQKVEFLVSFYNNEISEKSEIFDDQFSVERPDGSNFTLKIRSTKLEDSAMYFCASCRDSSGSYNEQFFGPGTRLTVL.

The rearrangement uses TRBV19 and TRBJ2-7; D possibly corresponds to TRBD2 (7 bases). The V end lost 0 bases, the J end lost 6 bases, and 12 bases lay between the germline ends. CDR3 length: 14 amino acids. The germline V gene encodes CDR1 LNHDA and CDR2 SQIVND (reference sequence). CDR3 region: CASSIDKGGAEQYF. The CDR3 DNA reads TGTGCCAGTAGTATAGATAAGGGGGGGGCCGAGCAGTACTTC.

This chain connects TRBV27 to TRBJ1-1; a possible D gene is TRBD1 (5 bases). Germline V gene lookup returns CDR1 MNHEY and CDR2 SMNVEV (reference sequence). Trimming pared 3 bases from V and 0 bases from J, leaving 11 bases between. The CDR3 runs 15 residues. The DNA for the CDR3 is TGTGCCAGCAGTTTCGGGGGAGGGGTGAACACTGAAGCTTTCTTT. Protein: CASSFGGGVNTEAFF.

Regarding this clone: Other DNA sequences of this sample code for an identical CDR3. The chain recombines TRBV4-3 with TRBJ1-3, with D hard to call. Trimming cost V 0 bases and J 1 base, with 7 bases left between them. The CDR3 is 15 residues long. CDR1 and CDR2 (germline): LGHNA, YSLEER. CDR3 region: CASSQDRRSGNTIYF. The CDR3 DNA follows: TGCGCCAGCAGCCAAGATCGTCGGTCTGGAAACACCATATATTTT.

Regarding this clone: The sample contains more than one DNA sequence encoding this CDR3. This chain joins TRBV7-2 and TRBJ2-7, with D possibly being TRBD1 (6 bases). Trimming took 4 bases from V and 3 from J, leaving 13 bases between them. CDR1 and CDR2 (germline): SGHTA, FQGNSA. CDR3 length: 14 residues. CDR3 nucleotides: TGTGCCAGCAGCTCAGACAGGTTGAGCTACGAGCAGTACTTC. Translating gives CASSSDRLSYEQYF.

The chain combines TRBV18 with TRBJ2-5; 10 bases match TRBD2. Per germline, CDR1 KGHSH and CDR2 LQKENI. The J segment lost 5 bases and the V segment lost 3 bases, leaving 3 bases of the junction unmatched. The CDR3 is 14 amino acids. The CDR3 spells CASSPTSGKETQYF. As DNA, the CDR3 is TGTGCCAGCTCACCCACTAGCGGGAAGGAGACCCAGTACTTC.

V gene TRBV29-1 combines with J gene TRBJ2-1; possible D gene TRBD2, 6 bases. The CDR3 has 12 residues. The ends were cut back, 6 bases at V and 6 bases at J, with 12 bases in the middle. CDR1 and CDR2 from the germline V gene are SQVTM and ANQGSEA. The CDR3 DNA is TGCAGCGTCAATCGGGGAGGCAATGAGCAGTTCTTC. It encodes CSVNRGGNEQFF.

V and J are TRBV20-1 and TRBJ2-1; D is ambiguous. V was cut by 3 bases and J by 0 bases, with 15 bases left in between. The CDR3 is made up of 16 amino acids. The germline gives CDR1 DFQATT, CDR2 SNEGSKA (reference sequence). This CDR3 is CSASNPASSSYNEQFF. The CDR3, as DNA: TGCAGTGCTAGTAACCCTGCCTCGAGCTCCTACAATGAGCAGTTCTTC.

This chain connects TRBV25-1 to TRBJ1-1; D call uncertain. Trimming shortened V by 3 bases and J by 11 bases, and 13 bases separated the two germline ends. Per germline, CDR1 MGHDK and CDR2 SYGVNS. The CDR3 runs 12 residues. The CDR3 sequence: CASSDLPPRAFF. CDR3 nucleotide sequence: TGTGCCAGCAGTGACCTCCCCCCCCGGGCTTTCTTT.

J is TRBJ2-7 and V is TRBV5-1; D perhaps matches TRBD1 (6 bases). Trimming cost V 2 bases and J 5 bases, with 20 bases left between them. Per germline, CDR1 SGHRS and CDR2 YFSETQ. This CDR3 comprises 16 residues. The CDR3, as DNA: TGCGCCAGCAGCTTACCCGGGACGGACAGAGTCCACGAGCAGTACTTC. It specifies CASSLPGTDRVHEQYF.

Comments on this clone: In the same sample, other DNA sequences code for this CDR3. V gene TRBV18 combines with J gene TRBJ1-1, with D uncertain. Trimming shortened V by 5 bases and J by 1 base, and 8 bases separated the two germline ends. CDR1 KGHSH and CDR2 LQKENI come from the germline V gene. The CDR3 totals 13 residues. The CDR3 nucleotides are TGTGCCAGCTCAGGCCAGGCGAACACTGAAGCTTTCTTT. This codes for CASSGQANTEAFF. Supplemented by reference TRBV18 and TRBJ1-1, the full variable domain reads NAGVMQNPRHLVRRRGQEARLRCSPMKGHSHVYWYRQLPEEGLKFMVYLQKENIIDESGMPKERFSAEFPKEGPSILRIQQVVRGDSAAYFCASSGQANTEAFFGQGTRLTVV.

The J gene is TRBJ1-6, the V gene TRBV20-1; D is undetermined. This CDR3 region has 17 residues. CDR1 is DFQATT and CDR2 is SNEGSKA in the germline V gene (reference sequence). The V end lost 3 bases, the J end lost 0 bases, and 15 bases lay between the germline ends. This CDR3 is CSASERATTSYNSPLHF. The DNA for the CDR3 is TGCAGTGCTAGTGAGCGGGCCACGACCTCCTATAATTCACCCCTCCACTTT.

J is TRBJ2-1 and V is TRBV10-1; TRBD2 is a possible D gene (5 bases). V lost 3 bases and J lost 5, with 11 bases in between. The CDR3 extends over 14 amino acids. Looked up from germline, CDR1 is WNHNN and CDR2 is SYGVQD (reference sequence). The CDR3 region has the DNA TGCGCCAGCAGTGATGGGCGGACTGACAATGAGCAGTTCTTC. Its translation: CASSDGRTDNEQFF.

The rearrangement uses TRBV7-6 and TRBJ2-7; D unclear. The germline CDR1 and CDR2 sequences are SGHVS and FNYEAQ. The V and J ends lost 4 bases and 4 bases respectively, with 26 bases between them. The CDR3 totals 18 residues. In DNA form, the CDR3 reads TGTGCCAGCAGCTCAATCCCTCTATATGACGGAAGGAGATACGAGCAGTACTTC. Protein sequence: CASSSIPLYDGRRYEQYF.

The genes are TRBV4-1 and TRBJ2-1; D is perhaps TRBD2 (6 bases). Trimming took off 7 bases at V and 0 bases at J, with 10 bases between the two ends. There are 14 residues in the CDR3. In germline, CDR1 is MGHRA, CDR2 YSYEKL. Written as DNA, the CDR3 is TGCGCCAGCAATGGGAGGAGCTCCTACAATGAGCAGTTCTTC. Translating gives CASNGRSSYNEQFF.

The chain recombines TRBV6-5 with TRBJ1-2; 9 bases map to TRBD1. V lost 8 bases to trimming and J lost 4 bases; unmatched junction nucleotides: 5. Germline-derived CDR1 and CDR2 are MNHEY and SVGAGI. CDR3 length: 13 residues. The CDR3 reads CASWGQGLYGYTF. The CDR3 DNA reads as TGTGCCAGCTGGGGACAGGGACTCTATGGCTACACCTTC.

V usage is TRBV5-6 and J usage is TRBJ1-1; 9 nucleotides line up with TRBD1. Per the germline V gene, CDR1 is SGHDT and CDR2 is YYEEEE. The J segment lost 3 bases and the V segment lost 4 bases, leaving 10 bases of the junction unmatched. The CDR3 runs 16 residues. CDR3 sequence (DNA): TGTGCCAGCAGCCTGGGGACAGGACAGGGGCACACTGAAGCTTTCTTT. Protein product: CASSLGTGQGHTEAFF.

The CDR3, as DNA: TGTGCCAGCTGCAAGACTAGCGTCTGCTACGAGCAGTACTTC. Protein sequence: CASCKTSVCYEQYF. This chain links TRBV9 with TRBJ2-7, with 8 bases lining up with TRBD2. CDR1 and CDR2 (germline): SGDLS, YYNGEE. Trimming removed 7 bases from V and 3 bases from J; junction bases left unmatched: 9. The CDR3 has 14 amino acids.

V usage is TRBV4-1 and J usage is TRBJ2-7, with 15 positions matching TRBD2. The CDR3 sequence is 19 residues long. V trimming: 4 bases; J trimming: 3 bases; junction bases outside the gene matches: 13. The germline CDR1 and CDR2 sequences are MGHRA and YSYEKL. CDR3 DNA: TGCGCCAGCAGCCTCATCCCGGGACTAGCGGGAGGAATGGTCTACGAGCAGTACTTC. It codes for CASSLIPGLAGGMVYEQYF.

This chain links TRBV27 with TRBJ2-3, with 7 bases aligning to TRBD2. V gave up 3 bases and J gave up 2 bases; unmatched junction bases: 17. CDR1 is MNHEY, CDR2 SMNVEV, per germline (reference sequence). This CDR3 comprises 19 residues. The CDR3 reads CASSFIAGLGEGTTDTQYF. The DNA of the CDR3 is TGTGCCAGCAGTTTCATCGCTGGGTTGGGGGAGGGCACCACAGATACGCAGTATTTT.

This chain connects TRBV29-1 to TRBJ1-6; 7 bases are a match to TRBD1. Germline assignment: CDR1 SQVTM and CDR2 ANQGSEA. Trimming at V came to 5 bases and at J to 5 bases, leaving 9 bases not matched to a gene. CDR3 length: 15 residues. CDR3 bases: TGCAGCGTTCGACTAGGGACAGCAAATAATTCACCCCTCCACTTT. Translating it yields CSVRLGTANNSPLHF.

V gene TRBV19 combines with J gene TRBJ1-5; TRBD1 matches at 8 bases. With 7 bases clipped from V and 4 bases from J, the junction kept 9 bases outside the gene matches. The germline CDR1 and CDR2 sequences are LNHDA and SQIVND (reference sequence). There are 15 residues in the CDR3. In DNA form, the CDR3 reads TGTGCCAGTATCCCAGCTTGGACAGGGAATCAGCCCCAGCATTTT. Encoded protein: CASIPAWTGNQPQHF.

This sequence joins TRBV7-6 and TRBJ2-1; 12 nucleotides line up with TRBD2. The germline CDR1 and CDR2 sequences are SGHVS and FNYEAQ. After removal of 0 bases from V and 11 bases from J, the junction contained 5 bases not matched to a gene. The CDR3 contains 15 residues. The DNA for the CDR3 is TGTGCCAGCAGCTTAGCTTCGACTAGCGGGAGTCAGCAGTTCTTC. It specifies CASSLASTSGSQQFF.